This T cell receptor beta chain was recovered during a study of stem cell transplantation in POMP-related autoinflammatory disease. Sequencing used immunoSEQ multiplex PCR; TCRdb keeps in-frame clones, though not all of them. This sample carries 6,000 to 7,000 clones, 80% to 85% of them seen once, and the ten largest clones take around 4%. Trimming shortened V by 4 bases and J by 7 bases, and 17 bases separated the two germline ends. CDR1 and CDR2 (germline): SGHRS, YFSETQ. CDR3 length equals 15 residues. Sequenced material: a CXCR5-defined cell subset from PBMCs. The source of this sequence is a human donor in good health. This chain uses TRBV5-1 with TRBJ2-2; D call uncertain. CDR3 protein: CASSRPTTADGELFF. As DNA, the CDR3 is TGCGCCAGCAGCCGGCCCACGACGGCGGACGGGGAGCTGTTTTTT.